The text below deals with one T cell receptor (beta chain). These data are taken from a study of CD8+ T cells in alopecia areata. The CDR3 totals 13 residues. V shed 6 bases, J shed 5 bases, and the junction held 7 bases outside the gene matches. The germline gives CDR1 MDHEN, CDR2 SYDVKM. Extracted from the samples, RNA was reverse transcribed into cDNA to serve as the sequencing template. Sequencing was performed with immunoSEQ multiplex PCR; in TCRdb, only in-frame clones are kept and a portion is missing. The table has about 130,000 clones, roughly three fifths seen once. The material was CD4+ T cells sorted from blood, obtained at week 0. The V and J genes are TRBV28 and TRBJ2-7; TRBD1 agrees at 7 bases. The TCR comes from a human donor with alopecia areata. The CDR3 coding sequence is TGTGCCAGCAGGAGGGGGCAGGGGGACGAGCAGTACTTC. Translating it yields CASRRGQGDEQYF.